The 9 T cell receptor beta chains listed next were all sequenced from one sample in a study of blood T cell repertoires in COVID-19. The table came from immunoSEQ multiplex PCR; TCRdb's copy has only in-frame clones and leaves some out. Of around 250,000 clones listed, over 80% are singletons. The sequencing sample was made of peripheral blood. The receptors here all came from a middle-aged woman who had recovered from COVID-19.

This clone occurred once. The CDR3, as DNA: TGTGCCAGCAGGGGGGGCGGGACAGGTCCTTCACCCCTCCACTTT. It codes for CASRGGGTGPSPLHF. The rearrangement links TRBV6-5 to TRBJ1-6, with 8 positions matching TRBD1. V shed 6 bases, J shed 9 bases, and the junction held 10 bases outside the gene matches. The germline V gene has CDR1 MNHEY and CDR2 SVGAGI. The CDR3 has 15 residues.

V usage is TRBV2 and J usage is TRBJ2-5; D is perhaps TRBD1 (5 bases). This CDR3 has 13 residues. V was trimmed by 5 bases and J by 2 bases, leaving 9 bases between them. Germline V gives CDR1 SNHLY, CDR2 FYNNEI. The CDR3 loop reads CASSPWTQETQYF. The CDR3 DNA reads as TGTGCCAGCAGTCCTTGGACACAAGAGACCCAGTACTTC.

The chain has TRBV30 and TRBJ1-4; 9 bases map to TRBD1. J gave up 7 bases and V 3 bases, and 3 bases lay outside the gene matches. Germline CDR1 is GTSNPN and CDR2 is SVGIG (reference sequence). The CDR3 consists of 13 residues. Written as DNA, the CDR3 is TGTGCCTGGAGGACAGGGGGAGGTGAAAAACTGTTTTTT. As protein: CAWRTGGGEKLFF.

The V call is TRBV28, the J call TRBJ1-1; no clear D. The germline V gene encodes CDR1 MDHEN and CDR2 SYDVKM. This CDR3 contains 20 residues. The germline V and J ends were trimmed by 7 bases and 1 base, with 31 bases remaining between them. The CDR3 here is CASNLPLLQNYDRQNTEAFF. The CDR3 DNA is TGTGCCAGCAACCTTCCACTCCTTCAGAATTACGACCGACAGAACACTGAAGCTTTCTTT. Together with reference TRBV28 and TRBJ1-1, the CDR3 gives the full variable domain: DVKVTQSSRYLVKRTGEKVFLECVQDMDHENMFWYRQDPGLGLRLIYFSYDVKMKEKGDIPEGYSVSREKKERFSLILESASTNQTSMYLCASNLPLLQNYDRQNTEAFFGQGTRLTVV.

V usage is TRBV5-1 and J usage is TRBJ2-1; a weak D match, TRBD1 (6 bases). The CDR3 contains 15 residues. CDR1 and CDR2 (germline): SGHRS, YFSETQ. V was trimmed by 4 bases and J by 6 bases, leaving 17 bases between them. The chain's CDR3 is CASSLSTGFSNEQFF. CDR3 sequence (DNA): TGCGCCAGCAGCCTGTCAACAGGGTTTAGCAATGAGCAGTTCTTC.

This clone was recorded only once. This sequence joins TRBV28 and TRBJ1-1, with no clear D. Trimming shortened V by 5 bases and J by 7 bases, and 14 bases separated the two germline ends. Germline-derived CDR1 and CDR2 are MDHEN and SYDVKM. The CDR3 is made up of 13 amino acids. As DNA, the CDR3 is TGTGCCAGCAGTAAGGGAGCACCCTTTGAAGCTTTCTTT. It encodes CASSKGAPFEAFF.

The CDR3 region has the DNA TGTGCCAGTAAGCGGGGGGACGCTGGGGCCAACGTCCTGACTTTC. Amino acids: CASKRGDAGANVLTF. The chain employs TRBV19 and TRBJ2-6, with 9 nucleotides matching TRBD2. The CDR3 spans 15 residues. Germline V lookup: CDR1 LNHDA, CDR2 SQIVND (reference sequence). V gave up 7 bases and J gave up 2 bases; unmatched junction bases: 3.

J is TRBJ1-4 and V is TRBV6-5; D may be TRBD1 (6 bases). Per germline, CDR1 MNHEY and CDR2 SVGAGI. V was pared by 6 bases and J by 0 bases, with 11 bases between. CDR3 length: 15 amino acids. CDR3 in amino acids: CASRIQGATNEKLFF. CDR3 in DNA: TGTGCCAGCAGGATACAGGGTGCAACTAATGAAAAACTGTTTTTT.

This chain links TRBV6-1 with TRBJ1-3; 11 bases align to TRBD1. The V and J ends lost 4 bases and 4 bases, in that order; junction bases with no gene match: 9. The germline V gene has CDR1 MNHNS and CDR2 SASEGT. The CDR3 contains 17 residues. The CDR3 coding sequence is TGTGCCAGCAGTGCCTGGGGGACAGGGGGAGAAGGAAACACCATATATTTT. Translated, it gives CASSAWGTGGEGNTIYF.